These 29 T cell receptor beta chains were all obtained from the same sample, sequenced in a study of identifying expanded T cells in peripheral blood. Measured with immunoSEQ multiplex PCR; TCRdb has only the in-frame clones, and not every one. The sample shows some 77,000 clones, around 89% of them seen only once. The sample was blood. All receptors derive from a person aged 18 to 70 in good health.

This sequence joins TRBV13 and TRBJ2-7, with 11 nucleotides matching TRBD1. CDR1 PRHDT and CDR2 FYEKMQ come from the germline V gene (reference sequence). V was clipped by 5 bases and J by 2 bases; unmatched bases: 5. CDR3 length: 15 amino acids. The CDR3 nucleotides read TGTGCCAGCAGCATAACGGGACAGGGGGCCTACGAGCAGTACTTC. Its protein is CASSITGQGAYEQYF.

The rearrangement links TRBV30 to TRBJ1-1, with 8 bases lining up with TRBD1. From germline, CDR1 is GTSNPN and CDR2 SVGIG (reference sequence). CDR3 length: 14 residues. V dropped 0 bases and J dropped 1; count of bases not matched to a gene: 1. CDR3 nucleotides: TGTGCCTGGAGTGTAGACAGGGGGAACACTGAAGCTTTCTTT. Its protein product is CAWSVDRGNTEAFF.

The chain joins TRBV19 to TRBJ1-5; no clear D gene. Trimming cost V 6 bases and J 0 bases, with 9 bases left between them. The CDR3 sequence is 14 residues long. Germline V lookup: CDR1 LNHDA, CDR2 SQIVND (reference sequence). The CDR3: CASSDRSSNQPQHF. DNA for the CDR3: TGTGCCAGTAGCGACCGGAGTAGCAATCAGCCCCAGCATTTT. The whole variable domain, remainder taken from reference TRBV19 and TRBJ1-5, is DGGITQSPKYLFRKEGQNVTLSCEQNLNHDAMYWYRQDPGQGLRLIYYSQIVNDFQKGDIAEGYSVSREKKESFPLTVTSAQKNPTAFYLCASSDRSSNQPQHFGDGTRLSIL.

The chain combines TRBV7-2 with TRBJ1-4; the D is unclear. The CDR3 covers 17 residues. The germline V and J ends were trimmed by 2 bases and 5 bases, with 18 bases remaining between them. Germline CDR1 SGHTA, CDR2 FQGNSA. CDR3 nucleotides: TGTGCCAGCAGCTTAATTATAACAAACACCGGAAATGAAAAACTGTTTTTT. Translating it yields CASSLIITNTGNEKLFF.

The chain carries TRBV29-1 and TRBJ1-1, with D possibly TRBD1 on 6 matching bases. Germline-derived CDR1 and CDR2 are SQVTM and ANQGSEA. The CDR3 runs 15 residues. V lost 7 bases and J lost 5, with 23 bases in between. The CDR3 reads CSARLADSLSTEAFF. The CDR3, as DNA: TGCAGCGCCCGATTAGCGGACAGCTTGTCAACTGAAGCTTTCTTT.

The rearrangement links TRBV4-2 to TRBJ2-2; 10 nucleotides align to TRBD1. CDR3 size: 16 residues. With 5 bases clipped from V and 4 bases from J, the junction kept 7 bases outside the gene matches. Germline assignment: CDR1 LGHNA and CDR2 YNFKEQ. CDR3 amino acids: CASSSGDRGGTGELFF. The DNA for the CDR3 is TGTGCCAGCAGCTCAGGGGACAGGGGCGGCACCGGGGAGCTGTTTTTT.

This chain uses TRBV9 with TRBJ2-3, with a tentative D call TRBD1 (6 bases). CDR3 size: 17 residues. V shed 3 bases and J shed 2 bases, with 19 bases lying between them. The V gene's germline CDR1 is SGDLS and CDR2 YYNGEE. The CDR3 region is CASSDDLGATPTDTQYF. CDR3 DNA sequence: TGTGCCAGCAGCGACGATTTGGGGGCCACCCCCACAGATACGCAGTATTTT.

This clone came up a few times. The J gene is TRBJ2-1, the V gene TRBV28; D gene ambiguous. There are 11 residues in the CDR3. Per the germline V gene, CDR1 is MDHEN and CDR2 is SYDVKM. Trimming removed 3 bases from V and 5 bases from J, with 2 bases in between. This chain's CDR3 is CASSFHNEQFF. The CDR3 DNA sequence: TGTGCCAGCAGTTTCCACAATGAGCAGTTCTTC.

This sequence joins TRBV19 and TRBJ2-5; D not certain. V lost 1 base to trimming and J lost 1 base, with 4 bases between them. The CDR3 covers 13 residues. Per the germline V gene, CDR1 is LNHDA and CDR2 is SQIVND (reference sequence). CDR3 nucleotides: TGTGCCAGTAGTATAGCTGCCCAAGAGACCCAGTACTTC. It codes for CASSIAAQETQYF.

The chain's CDR3 is CASSFGRRNEQFF. The CDR3 nucleotides read TGTGCCAGCAGCTTCGGTCGAAGGAATGAGCAGTTCTTC. This rearrangement joins TRBV5-5 to TRBJ2-1; D not resolved. The V end lost 2 bases, the J end lost 7 bases, and 10 bases lay between the germline ends. The CDR3 is made up of 13 amino acids. CDR1 is SGHKS, CDR2 YYEKEE, per germline (reference sequence).

The rearrangement uses TRBV7-8 and TRBJ1-2; D is undetermined. Per germline, CDR1 SGHVS and CDR2 FQNEAQ. This CDR3 has 12 residues. Trimming shortened V by 0 bases and J by 8 bases, and 7 bases separated the two germline ends. CDR3 in amino acids: CASSLAESGYTF. The DNA of the CDR3 is TGTGCCAGCAGCTTAGCAGAGTCAGGCTACACCTTC.

J is TRBJ1-6 and V is TRBV7-2; a weak D match, TRBD1 (6 bases). V was clipped by 5 bases and J by 10 bases, with 21 bases between them. This CDR3 comprises 16 residues. CDR1 and CDR2 (germline): SGHTA, FQGNSA. For the CDR3, the DNA is TGTGCCAGCAGCCCCCCCTTATGGCAGGGGAGGTCACCCCTCCACTTT. This sequence encodes CASSPPLWQGRSPLHF. Looking up the rest from reference TRBV7-2 and TRBJ1-6 gives the full variable domain: GAGVSQSPSNKVTEKGKDVELRCDPISGHTALYWYRQSLGQGLEFLIYFQGNSAPDKSGLPSDRFSAERTGGSVSTLTIQRTQQEDSAVYLCASSPPLWQGRSPLHFGNGTRLTVT.

The chain joins TRBV5-6 to TRBJ2-7; TRBD1 matches at 7 bases. Looked up from germline, CDR1 is SGHDT and CDR2 is YYEEEE. V shed 3 bases and J 2 bases; nucleotides not matched to a gene: 11. The CDR3 consists of 16 residues. The CDR3 nucleotides are TGTGCCAGCAGCTACTACTCCGGGACAGTTACCTACGAGCAGTACTTC. This gives the protein CASSYYSGTVTYEQYF.

This rearrangement joins TRBV4-2 to TRBJ2-7; a possible D gene is TRBD2 (5 bases). V was cut by 4 bases and J by 6 bases, with 19 bases left in between. Germline values: CDR1 LGHNA, CDR2 YNFKEQ. The length of the CDR3 is 15 residues. The CDR3 nucleotides read TGTGCCAGCAGCCCGCTAACCACCACTGGAGGCGAGCAGTACTTC. This codes for CASSPLTTTGGEQYF.

This sequence joins TRBV4-2 and TRBJ2-1; the match to TRBD2 covers 9 bases. Losses at the gene ends were 1 base for V and 7 bases for J; bases not matched to a gene: 11. This CDR3 spans 17 amino acids. Germline lookup yields CDR1 LGHNA and CDR2 YNFKEQ. CDR3 DNA: TGTGCCAGCAGCCAAGTCCTAGCGCGGGGGGGCCGGAATGAGCAGTTCTTC. This translates into CASSQVLARGGRNEQFF.

The chain employs TRBV21-1 and TRBJ2-3; the D call TRBD2 from the table was never checked on the DNA. TRBV21-1 is a recognized pseudogene. This CDR3 is 18 amino acids long. CDR3: CASSAYDASGSFTDTQYF. The CDR3 DNA follows: TGTGCCAGCAGCGCCTATGACGCTAGCGGGTCCTTCACAGATACGCAGTATTTT.

The V and J genes are TRBV2 and TRBJ1-3, with TRBD1 as a possible D gene (6 bases). This CDR3 contains 13 residues. The germline V and J ends were trimmed by 5 bases and 9 bases, with 14 bases remaining between them. Looked up from germline, CDR1 is SNHLY and CDR2 is FYNNEI. As DNA, the CDR3 is TGTGCCAGCAGTACTGGACAGAGCACCACCATATATTTT. Residues: CASSTGQSTTIYF.

This chain links TRBV27 with TRBJ1-5, with a possible D match to TRBD1 (6 bases). This CDR3 contains 17 residues. With 6 bases removed from V and 0 bases from J, the gap between germline ends came to 18 bases. Germline values: CDR1 MNHEY, CDR2 SMNVEV (reference sequence). The CDR3 region is CASRARTDRHSNQPQHF. CDR3 in DNA: TGTGCCAGCAGGGCCCGGACAGACCGCCATAGCAATCAGCCCCAGCATTTT.

CDR3 in DNA: TGTGCCAGCAATGCGTCAGGCGGGTACACCTTC. Amino acids: CASNASGGYTF. The V call is TRBV21-1, the J call TRBJ1-2. TRBV21-1 represents a pseudogene. The CDR3 is made up of 11 amino acids.

This clone has only a few counts. The chain employs TRBV15 and TRBJ1-3; D remains unclear. The CDR3 is 14 amino acids. The germline V and J ends were trimmed by 3 bases and 0 bases, with 6 bases remaining between them. Germline V gene data show CDR1 as LNHNV and CDR2 as YYDKDF (reference sequence). CDR3 bases: TGTGCCACCAGCAGCACTAGCTCTGGAAACACCATATATTTT. It is translated as CATSSTSSGNTIYF.

The chain links TRBV27 to TRBJ1-2; 7 positions agree with TRBD1. Germline V gives CDR1 MNHEY, CDR2 SMNVEV (reference sequence). The junction had 16 bases not matched to a gene; V was cut back by 7 bases and J by 8 bases. The CDR3 sequence is 15 residues long. The CDR3: CASTPLKGQSGGYTF. The CDR3 DNA follows: TGTGCCAGCACCCCGCTGAAGGGACAGTCTGGGGGCTACACCTTC.

The J gene is TRBJ2-3, the V gene TRBV10-3, with TRBD1 identical over 7 bases. Germline CDR1 reads ENHRY; CDR2 reads SYGVKD. The CDR3 has 14 amino acids. Germline trimming cut 6 bases from V and 0 bases from J; bases unmatched to any gene: 3. The CDR3 sequence is CAIRGQPSTDTQYF. CDR3 nucleotide sequence: TGTGCCATCAGGGGACAGCCTAGCACAGATACGCAGTATTTT.

The chain is built from TRBV7-9 and TRBJ1-1; possibly TRBD1 for D (6 bases). With 5 bases removed from V and 4 bases from J, the gap between germline ends came to 17 bases. This CDR3 comprises 15 residues. Germline V gene data show CDR1 as SEHNR and CDR2 as FQNEAQ (reference sequence). DNA of the CDR3: TGTGCCAGCAGCCCTTTAGGGGGGCTGGGCACTGAAGCTTTCTTT. Residues: CASSPLGGLGTEAFF.

This chain connects TRBV7-9 to TRBJ1-3; no clear D gene. The CDR3 has 16 amino acids. Looked up from germline, CDR1 is SEHNR and CDR2 is FQNEAQ (reference sequence). V lost 5 bases and J 0 bases, leaving 14 bases between the germline ends. CDR3 region: CASSPPVEVSGNTIYF. Here the CDR3 DNA reads TGTGCCAGCAGCCCCCCGGTGGAGGTCTCTGGAAACACCATATATTTT.

V gene TRBV9 combines with J gene TRBJ2-7; TRBD1 might be the D (6 bases). Between the trimmed V and J ends, which lost 4 bases and 6 bases, there was a span of 20 bases. The germline V gene has CDR1 SGDLS and CDR2 YYNGEE. The CDR3 spans 15 residues. The CDR3 DNA reads TGTGCCAGCAGCCCCGGACAGAAGATTTGGTCCGAGCAGTACTTC. Amino acids: CASSPGQKIWSEQYF.

The table lists this clone with a few counts. The V and J genes are TRBV15 and TRBJ1-2; 10 bases agree with TRBD1. The CDR3 totals 16 residues. Germline values: CDR1 LNHNV, CDR2 YYDKDF (reference sequence). The V and J ends lost 3 bases and 3 bases, in that order; junction bases with no gene match: 7. The CDR3 reads CATSSRDRGRDYGYTF. For the CDR3, the DNA is TGTGCCACCAGCAGCCGGGACAGGGGCCGAGACTATGGCTACACCTTC.

J is TRBJ1-6 and V is TRBV2; 7 bases fit TRBD1. V was clipped by 4 bases and J by 9 bases; unmatched bases: 3. CDR3 length: 13 residues. The V gene's germline CDR1 is SNHLY and CDR2 FYNNEI. The CDR3: CASSGTGSSPLHF. CDR3 DNA sequence: TGTGCCAGCAGTGGGACAGGTAGTTCACCCCTCCACTTT.

A single count supports this clone. CDR3 in DNA: TGTGCCTGGAGGGGAGCGGGAACCCCAAACTCTGGAAACACCATATATTTT. It yields the protein CAWRGAGTPNSGNTIYF. This chain uses TRBV30 with TRBJ1-3, with no clear D. V was clipped by 3 bases and J by 0 bases, with 18 bases between them. CDR3 length: 17 residues. The V gene's germline CDR1 is GTSNPN and CDR2 SVGIG (reference sequence).

V gene TRBV4-3 combines with J gene TRBJ2-7; D remains ambiguous. The germline V and J ends were trimmed by 0 bases and 0 bases, with 9 bases remaining between them. The germline gives CDR1 LGHNA, CDR2 YSLEER. The CDR3 covers 15 residues. As DNA, the CDR3 is TGCGCCAGCAGCCAAGATCTAATTAGCTCCTACGAGCAGTACTTC. This encodes CASSQDLISSYEQYF.